This T cell receptor beta chain comes out of a study of blood T cell repertoires in COVID-19. The CDR3 is 16 residues long. Germline V gives CDR1 MDHEN, CDR2 SYDVKM. Unmatched junction bases numbered 9, after V lost 3 bases and J lost 4 bases. Per the study methods: For nucleated cells, counts were estimated from reference gene primer amplification. Assay: immunoSEQ multiplex PCR; the TCRdb copy retains only in-frame clones and omits some. Clonal size and the V and J genes are those of that table, whereas D and trimming came from the DNA. The repertoire holds 40,000 to 55,000 clones, with approximately 78% as singletons. Participants, about 18 to 90 years old, spanned around 25 US areas. Cohorts were determined from participant-reported clinical history.

The rearrangement uses TRBV28 and TRBJ2-7; 10 bases line up with TRBD1. Sequenced sample: PBMCs or T cells enriched from blood (not recorded which). This sequence was found in a woman between 50 and 59 years old with acute COVID-19. This CDR3 reads CASSFPPGQGPYEQYF. CDR3 nucleotides: TGTGCCAGCAGTTTCCCGCCGGGACAGGGGCCTTACGAGCAGTACTTC.